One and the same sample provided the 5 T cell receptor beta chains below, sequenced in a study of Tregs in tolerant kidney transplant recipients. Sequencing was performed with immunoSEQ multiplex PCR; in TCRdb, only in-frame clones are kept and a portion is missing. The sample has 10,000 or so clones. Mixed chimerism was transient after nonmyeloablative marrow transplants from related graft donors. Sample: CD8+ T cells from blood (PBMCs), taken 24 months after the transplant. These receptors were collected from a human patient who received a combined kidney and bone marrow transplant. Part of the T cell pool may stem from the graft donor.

CDR3 DNA, as far as it was read: TGTGCCAGCAGCTTTAACCCGGGGAACACCGGGGAG. It specifies CASSFNPGNTGE. The entire CDR3 protein reads CASSFNPGNTGELFF. The rearrangement joins TRBV5-6 to TRBJ2-2; D is ambiguous. The read ends 3 residues shy of where the CDR3 ends; the end is completed using the germline J gene. Between the trimmed V and J ends, which lost 2 bases and 1 base, there was a span of 9 bases. This CDR3 contains 15 residues. The germline V gene has CDR1 SGHDT and CDR2 YYEEEE.

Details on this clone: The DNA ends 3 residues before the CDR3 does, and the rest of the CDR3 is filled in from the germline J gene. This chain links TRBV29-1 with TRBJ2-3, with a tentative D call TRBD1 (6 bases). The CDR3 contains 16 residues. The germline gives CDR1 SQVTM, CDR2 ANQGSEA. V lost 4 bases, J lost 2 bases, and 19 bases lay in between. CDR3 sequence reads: CSVVSWAGADTDTQYF. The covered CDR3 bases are TGCAGCGTTGTATCCTGGGCAGGGGCTGACACAGATACG.

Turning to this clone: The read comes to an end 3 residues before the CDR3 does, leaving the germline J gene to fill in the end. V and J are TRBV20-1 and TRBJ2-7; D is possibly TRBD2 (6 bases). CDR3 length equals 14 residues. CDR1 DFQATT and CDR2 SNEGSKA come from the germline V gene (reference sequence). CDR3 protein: CSTLGGGVGDEQYF. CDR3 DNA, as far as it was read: TGCAGCACATTGGGTGGCGGGGTCGGGGACGAG.

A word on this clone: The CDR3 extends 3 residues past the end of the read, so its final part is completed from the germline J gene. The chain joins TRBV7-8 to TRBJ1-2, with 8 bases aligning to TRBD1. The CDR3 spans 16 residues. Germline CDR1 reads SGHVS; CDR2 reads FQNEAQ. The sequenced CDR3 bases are TGTGCCAGCAGCTTAGGGGGGAAGACAGGGGTCCGCGGC. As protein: CASSLGGKTGVRG. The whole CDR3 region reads CASSLGGKTGVRGYTF.

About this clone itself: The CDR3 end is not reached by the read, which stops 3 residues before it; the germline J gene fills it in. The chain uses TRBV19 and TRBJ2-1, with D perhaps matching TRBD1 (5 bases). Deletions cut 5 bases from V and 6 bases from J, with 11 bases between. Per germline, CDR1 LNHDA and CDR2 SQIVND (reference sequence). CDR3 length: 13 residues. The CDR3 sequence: CASSRQGFNEQFF. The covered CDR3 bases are TGTGCCAGTAGTCGCCAGGGTTTCAATGAG.